The clone carrying this TCR beta chain was seen a handful of times. The source of the sample is a study of blood T cell repertoires in COVID-19. Overall study: Donors in the United States, Italy and Spain gave samples during acute or convalescent COVID-19.

The CDR3 is 13 residues long. With 7 bases removed from V and 8 bases from J, the gap between germline ends came to 15 bases. Germline CDR1 and CDR2: MNHEY and SVGAGI. Generated by immunoSEQ multiplex PCR, the TCRdb table keeps only in-frame clones and is missing some. Of about 73,000 clones in the sample, 70% to 85% were seen once. The chain is built from TRBV6-5 and TRBJ1-5, with a weak D call TRBD1 (6 bases). Material for sequencing was peripheral blood. The TCR originated in a woman aged 55-75 years with acute or convalescent COVID-19. In DNA, the CDR3 is TGTGCCAGCACCCGGGACACCCAAAAGCCCCAGCATTTT. The encoded protein is CASTRDTQKPQHF.